Listed here is a single T cell receptor beta chain. The data were produced by immunoSEQ multiplex PCR, yet TCRdb's version contains in-frame clones alone and is incomplete. There are roughly 80,000 clones in the sample; more than 70% occur only once, and more than 5.5% lies in the top ten. The data originate from a study of control samples from healthy donors and cancer patients. There are 15 residues in the CDR3. Trimming pared 0 bases from V and 5 bases from J, leaving 10 bases between. Germline-derived CDR1 and CDR2 are LGHNA and YNFKEQ. The genes are TRBV4-2 and TRBJ2-2; TRBD1 might be the D (5 bases). This receptor was taken from a woman between 50 and 59 years old in good health. Sequenced input: blood. CDR3 nucleotide sequence: TGTGCCAGCAGCCAAGAGACGCAGGGAACCGGGGAGCTGTTTTTT. Translated, it gives CASSQETQGTGELFF.